The 9 T cell receptor beta chains below come from one sample, sequenced in a study of control samples from healthy donors and cancer patients. Repertoires were generated with immunoSEQ multiplex PCR, while TCRdb's copy carries only in-frame clones and drops some. The sample lists about 94,000 clones; just over 90% were seen once. The sequenced sample consisted of blood. These receptors came from a woman in her late teens or twenties in good health.

This chain connects TRBV2 to TRBJ2-7; D call uncertain. CDR3 length equals 16 residues. CDR1 is SNHLY, CDR2 FYNNEI, per germline. Trimming took off 4 bases at V and 3 bases at J, with 19 bases between the two ends. In DNA, the CDR3 is TGTGCCAGCAGTGCAAGAGGAAGCGTTTTTATCTACGAGCAGTACTTC. Encoded protein: CASSARGSVFIYEQYF.

This clone was observed a few times. The rearrangement uses TRBV25-1 and TRBJ1-1; D may be TRBD1 (6 bases). Germline V gives CDR1 MGHDK, CDR2 SYGVNS. This CDR3 comprises 14 residues. V dropped 3 bases and J dropped 1 base, with 9 bases sitting between them. DNA for the CDR3: TGTGCCAGCAGTGATAGGACAGCGAACACTGAAGCTTTCTTT. It yields the protein CASSDRTANTEAFF. Using reference TRBV25-1 and TRBJ1-1 for the parts outside the CDR3, the full variable domain is EADIYQTPRYLVIGTGKKITLECSQTMGHDKMYWYQQDPGMELHLIHYSYGVNSTEKGDLSSESTVSRIRTEHFPLTLESARPSHTSQYLCASSDRTANTEAFFGQGTRLTVV.

The J gene is TRBJ1-3, the V gene TRBV7-9, with a possible D match to TRBD1 (6 bases). From germline, CDR1 is SEHNR and CDR2 FQNEAQ (reference sequence). V lost 5 bases and J lost 5, with 13 bases in between. The CDR3 is made up of 14 amino acids. The CDR3 here is CASSPTDRRNTIYF. The CDR3 nucleotides are TGTGCCAGCAGCCCGACCGACAGGAGAAACACCATATATTTT.

This sequence joins TRBV5-1 and TRBJ1-5, with unresolved D. CDR3 size: 13 residues. The V gene's germline CDR1 is SGHRS and CDR2 YFSETQ. The germline V and J ends were trimmed by 2 bases and 4 bases, with 7 bases remaining between them. The CDR3 spells CASSLSQNQPQHF. As DNA, the CDR3 is TGCGCCAGCAGCTTAAGTCAGAATCAGCCCCAGCATTTT.

J is TRBJ1-6 and V is TRBV7-2, with unresolved D. The CDR3 is 14 amino acids. V lost 7 bases and J lost 8, with 15 bases in between. Germline V lookup: CDR1 SGHTA, CDR2 FQGNSA. CDR3 DNA sequence: TGTGCCAGCACCCCCTCGAGAGGACATTCACCCCTCCACTTT. It encodes CASTPSRGHSPLHF.

The chain combines TRBV6-5 with TRBJ1-4; D is possibly TRBD1 (5 bases). The CDR3 totals 16 residues. V lost 2 bases and J lost 10, with 20 bases in between. Per germline, CDR1 MNHEY and CDR2 SVGAGI. CDR3 DNA sequence: TGTGCCAGCAGTTACGCCGGGACTGAGGCAAGGGGAAAACTGTTTTTT. It specifies CASSYAGTEARGKLFF.

This sequence joins TRBV27 and TRBJ2-7, with D perhaps matching TRBD1 or TRBD2 (5 bases each). The CDR3 loop spans 12 amino acids. The V gene lost 6 bases and the J gene lost 7 bases, with 13 bases spanning the gap. The germline CDR1 and CDR2 sequences are MNHEY and SMNVEV (reference sequence). The CDR3 sequence: CASRRDRHEQYF. The CDR3 DNA follows: TGTGCCAGCAGACGGGACCGCCATGAGCAGTACTTC.

This chain connects TRBV4-2 to TRBJ2-5; the D gene is possibly TRBD2 (5 bases). The V gene lost 4 bases and the J gene lost 4 bases, with 16 bases spanning the gap. Germline-derived CDR1 and CDR2 are LGHNA and YNFKEQ. The CDR3 has 15 residues. The CDR3 here is CASSLRGPEGETQYF. The CDR3 DNA reads TGTGCCAGCAGCCTCCGGGGTCCCGAGGGAGAGACCCAGTACTTC.

This chain joins TRBV2 and TRBJ1-2; D is perhaps TRBD1 (5 bases). From germline, CDR1 is SNHLY and CDR2 FYNNEI. The CDR3 loop spans 14 amino acids. V was trimmed by 6 bases and J by 8 bases, leaving 19 bases between them. In nucleotides, the CDR3 is TGTGCCAGCAGATTAAAACGGGGGATCGTGGGCTACACCTTC. This encodes CASRLKRGIVGYTF.